The entry below gives a single T cell receptor (beta chain) sequence along with its context. This sample is drawn from a study of OX40 agonist ivuxolimab in advanced cancers. The overall study: Subjects had a mean age of about 57 years, with a range of roughly 20 to 80; around 80% were male.

Trimming took 2 bases from V and 3 from J, leaving 7 bases between them. This CDR3 has 14 residues. Germline assignment: CDR1 SGHTA and CDR2 FQGTGA. Generated by immunoSEQ multiplex PCR, the TCRdb table keeps only in-frame clones and is missing some. The repertoire holds fewer than 85,000 clones, with about nine tenths as singletons. This TCR came from an adult with an advanced solid tumor such as melanoma, head and neck, liver or kidney cancer. This rearrangement joins TRBV7-3 to TRBJ2-2; D not certain. This material consisted of CD4+ or CD8+ T cells sorted from blood, taken in a trial of the OX40 agonist ivuxolimab. The chain's CDR3 is CASSLSADTGELFF. As DNA, the CDR3 is TGTGCCAGCAGCTTATCTGCGGACACCGGGGAGCTGTTTTTT.